This TCR beta chain was sequenced for a study of neurological immune-mediated disorders. Findings and caveats of the study: HTLV-1-associated myelopathy showed the most TCR clonal expansion; multiple sclerosis the least, below healthy controls.

The table lists this clonotype with a count of one. The antigen is unknown. Unsorted libraries were prepared from 2 million PBMCs held at -80 C. TCRdb processed the 5' RACE reads anew with MiXCR; each CDR3 protein has one entry. This repertoire shows about 48,000 distinct CDR3 sequences, about 26% found once; its top ten account for more than 20%. The CDR3 loop spans 12 amino acids. V lost 4 bases and J lost 7, with 11 bases in between. In germline, CDR1 is LGHDT, CDR2 YNNKEL (reference sequence). The sequenced material came from PBMCs. V and J are TRBV3-1 and TRBJ2-7; the D gene is possibly TRBD1 (7 bases). The clonotype originates from a woman between 65 and 79 years old in good health. The CDR3 nucleotides are TGTGCCAGCAGCCTACCAGGGGGGGAGCAGTACTTC. It is translated as CASSLPGGEQYF.